What follows describes a single TCR beta chain. The sample originates from a study of cytomegalovirus exposure and HLA in healthy donors. The germline V and J ends were trimmed by 3 bases and 1 base, with 10 bases remaining between them. From germline, CDR1 is SEHNR and CDR2 FQNEAQ (reference sequence). This CDR3 region has 14 residues. PCR employed 60 Vbeta and 13 Jbeta primers. Libraries were prepared by immunoSEQ multiplex PCR; TCRdb keeps only in-frame clonotypes and omits some of them. Of 90,000 to 140,000 clones listed, roughly 13% are singletons. V and J are TRBV7-9 and TRBJ2-7; D is perhaps TRBD2 (6 bases). This TCR was sampled from a man in his forties in good health and CMV-seropositive. The sample was PBMCs. The DNA of the CDR3 is TGTGCCAGCAGCTTCACCGGGGGATCCTACGAGCAGTACTTC. Its protein is CASSFTGGSYEQYF.